These 32 T cell receptor beta chains originate from one sample sequenced in a study of blood T cells in healthy people across ages. A second PCR, run for about 6 to 11 cycles, used a sample-barcoded 5' primer plus a J-beta primer mix. TCRdb reanalysed the 5' RACE reads using MiXCR and keeps one entry per CDR3 protein. This sample has about 650,000 distinct CDR3 sequences, with over 40% found just once. Sequencing input: blood. These receptors were taken from a woman at least 80 years old in good health.

This chain connects TRBV29-1 to TRBJ2-3; no reliable D call. The germline V and J ends were trimmed by 4 bases and 7 bases, with 12 bases remaining between them. Germline assignment: CDR1 SQVTM and CDR2 ANQGSEA. The CDR3 is 12 amino acids. In nucleotides, the CDR3 is TGCAGCGTTGGGCAGACGTTAAATACGCAGTATTTT. It codes for CSVGQTLNTQYF.

This chain connects TRBV6-6 to TRBJ1-2; possibly TRBD1 for D (5 bases). CDR1 and CDR2 (germline): MNHNY, SVGAGI (reference sequence). Between the trimmed V and J ends, which lost 1 base and 4 bases, there was a span of 19 bases. CDR3 length: 17 amino acids. DNA of the CDR3: TGTGCCAGCAGTTACTGGGGCGCCAGCCCCGATGTCTATGGCTACACCTTC. This encodes CASSYWGASPDVYGYTF.

Details on this clonotype: It may be a read error: a sequence one base away is much more abundant. The chain is built from TRBV20-1 and TRBJ2-3, with TRBD1 matching over 8 bases. The CDR3 is 14 amino acids. The trim removed 0 bases at V and 6 bases at J, leaving 5 bases unmatched. Looked up from germline, CDR1 is DFQATT and CDR2 is SNEGSKA (reference sequence). In DNA form, the CDR3 reads TGCAGTGCTAGAGATAAGGACAGGGCCGATACGCAGTATTTT. It specifies CSARDKDRADTQYF.

The chain has TRBV7-9 and TRBJ1-5; D remains ambiguous. In germline, CDR1 is SEHNR, CDR2 FQNEAQ (reference sequence). V was pared by 4 bases and J by 9 bases, with 13 bases between. The CDR3 spans 13 residues. As DNA, the CDR3 is TGTGCCAGCAGCTACCAGATGGGTGCGCCCCAGCATTTT. It translates to CASSYQMGAPQHF.

This chain connects TRBV10-3 to TRBJ2-2; D may be TRBD1 (6 bases). This CDR3 is built from 15 residues. The V end was cut by 7 bases, the J end by 1 base, with 13 bases between. Germline CDR1 and CDR2: ENHRY and SYGVKD. This chain's CDR3 is CAIKSDSLNTGELFF. DNA for the CDR3: TGTGCCATCAAATCGGACAGTCTGAACACCGGGGAGCTGTTTTTT.

Notes on this clonotype: Being one base from a much bigger clone, this may be a read error. The J gene is TRBJ2-5, the V gene TRBV18; D is unclear. Looked up from germline, CDR1 is KGHSH and CDR2 is LQKENI. The ends were cut back, 8 bases at V and 2 bases at J, with 12 bases in the middle. The CDR3 extends over 13 amino acids. This CDR3 reads CASAAASQETQYF. CDR3 DNA sequence: TGTGCCAGCGCTGCGGCAAGTCAAGAGACCCAGTACTTC.

This clonotype was picked up many times. This sequence joins TRBV27 and TRBJ1-6; D is unclear. The CDR3 covers 17 residues. CDR1 MNHEY and CDR2 SMNVEV come from the germline V gene (reference sequence). V was pared by 0 bases and J by 7 bases, with 16 bases between. The CDR3 DNA reads as TGTGCCAGCAGTTTATCCTTTCTGAGGGCGCGGAATTCACCCCTCCACTTT. It codes for CASSLSFLRARNSPLHF.

In DNA form, the CDR3 reads TGCGCCAGCAGCTTGTTGGGGCAACCGAACACTGAAGCTTTCTTT. Its protein product is CASSLLGQPNTEAFF. V usage is TRBV5-1 and J usage is TRBJ1-1, with a tentative D call TRBD1 (5 bases). From germline, CDR1 is SGHRS and CDR2 YFSETQ. The CDR3 covers 15 residues. The V gene lost 1 base and the J gene lost 1 base, with 11 bases spanning the gap.

This clonotype was detected a few times. The chain links TRBV5-1 to TRBJ2-7; the match to TRBD2 covers 10 bases. The CDR3 runs 14 residues. Germline V lookup: CDR1 SGHRS, CDR2 YFSETQ. The junction had 11 bases not matched to a gene; V was cut back by 7 bases and J by 7 bases. This CDR3 is CASDASGGANEQYF. The CDR3 DNA reads as TGCGCCAGCGACGCGAGCGGGGGGGCAAATGAGCAGTACTTC. The whole variable domain, remainder taken from reference TRBV5-1 and TRBJ2-7, is KAGVTQTPRYLIKTRGQQVTLSCSPISGHRSVSWYQQTPGQGLQFLFEYFSETQRNKGNFPGRFSGRQFSNSRSEMNVSTLELGDSALYLCASDASGGANEQYFGPGTRLTVT.

In this sample, this clonotype turned up many times. The J gene is TRBJ2-7, the V gene TRBV5-1; unclear D gene. The CDR3 consists of 14 residues. V was pared by 4 bases and J by 0 bases, with 11 bases between. Germline V gene lookup returns CDR1 SGHRS and CDR2 YFSETQ. The CDR3 DNA sequence: TGCGCCAGCAGCAAGACATTTAGCTCCTACGAGCAGTACTTC. Translating it yields CASSKTFSSYEQYF.

This clonotype has a count of ten or more. One junction end does not reproduce the germline sequence, and a read error may be involved. The gene calls are TRBV5-1 and TRBJ2-7; D not resolved. Germline V gene data show CDR1 as SGHRS and CDR2 as YFSETQ. The CDR3 spans 15 residues. The CDR3: CVSSLAHRGLGEQYF. CDR3 DNA: TGCGTCAGCAGCTTGGCCCATCGCGGCTTGGGGGAGCAGTACTTC.

This clonotype showed up just once. The chain joins TRBV27 to TRBJ1-4, with TRBD1 matching 7 bases. This CDR3 has 13 residues. Germline values: CDR1 MNHEY, CDR2 SMNVEV (reference sequence). With V trimmed by 6 bases and J by 6 bases, 4 bases remained unmatched. The CDR3 is CASRTGSYEKLFF. For the CDR3, the DNA is TGTGCCAGCAGGACAGGGTCGTATGAAAAACTGTTTTTT. Full variable domain (remainder filled in from reference TRBV27 and TRBJ1-4): EAQVTQNPRYLITVTGKKLTVTCSQNMNHEYMSWYRQDPGLGLRQIYYSMNVEVTDKGDVPEGYKVSRKEKRNFPLILESPSPNQTSLYFCASRTGSYEKLFFGSGTQLSVL.

The chain links TRBV28 to TRBJ2-3; D may be TRBD1 or TRBD2 (6 bases each). V dropped 2 bases and J dropped 8 bases, with 14 bases sitting between them. Germline-derived CDR1 and CDR2 are MDHEN and SYDVKM. This CDR3 is built from 14 residues. The CDR3 loop reads CASSLHRVGGTQYF. CDR3 bases: TGTGCCAGCAGTTTACACAGGGTGGGGGGTACGCAGTATTTT.

This chain connects TRBV7-2 to TRBJ2-7; 9 bases fit TRBD2. J gave up 6 bases and V 4 bases, and 13 bases lay outside the gene matches. The germline V gene has CDR1 SGHTA and CDR2 FQGNSA. The CDR3 is 16 residues long. The CDR3 region is CASSYSVSGGTGEQYF. CDR3 sequence (DNA): TGTGCCAGCAGCTATTCCGTCAGCGGGGGGACGGGCGAGCAGTACTTC.

Worth noting for this clonotype: This may arise from a read error, as a much more abundant clone is one base away. The rearrangement links TRBV5-1 to TRBJ2-1; no clear D. The CDR3 contains 14 residues. V lost 3 bases, J lost 8 bases, and 15 bases lay in between. From germline, CDR1 is SGHRS and CDR2 YFSETQ. The chain's CDR3 is CASSSGGPDDEQFF. CDR3 coding DNA: TGCGCCAGCAGCTCAGGCGGACCCGACGATGAGCAGTTCTTC.

This sequence joins TRBV7-6 and TRBJ2-7; D is tentatively TRBD1 or TRBD2 (5 bases each). CDR1 and CDR2 (germline): SGHVS, FNYEAQ. V was pared by 5 bases and J by 4 bases, with 15 bases between. The CDR3 consists of 14 residues. The CDR3 DNA reads TGTGCCAGCAGCCTAACGGACGGGGCATACGAGCAGTACTTC. Protein: CASSLTDGAYEQYF.

There are many counts of this clonotype. The chain combines TRBV7-8 with TRBJ2-5; D tentatively reads TRBD1 or TRBD2 (5 bases each). Trimming left V 3 bases short and J 4 bases short, with 9 bases between. Germline CDR1 SGHVS, CDR2 FQNEAQ. This CDR3 comprises 13 residues. The CDR3, as DNA: TGTGCCAGCAGCTTCTCGGGGCCAGAGACCCAGTACTTC. Amino acid sequence: CASSFSGPETQYF.

The rearrangement joins TRBV29-1 to TRBJ2-3; TRBD2 matches at 7 bases. The CDR3 totals 16 residues. The germline gives CDR1 SQVTM, CDR2 ANQGSEA. Trimming at V came to 4 bases and at J to 2 bases, leaving 12 bases not matched to a gene. The CDR3 sequence is CSVGEGRSRYTDTQYF. The DNA for the CDR3 is TGCAGCGTTGGGGAGGGAAGGAGTAGGTACACAGATACGCAGTATTTT.

This chain connects TRBV16 to TRBJ2-5, with 9 positions matching TRBD1. Germline-derived CDR1 and CDR2 are KGHSY and FQNENV. V gave up 2 bases and J gave up 4 bases; unmatched junction bases: 8. The CDR3 extends over 16 amino acids. CDR3 residues: CASSQMGQGLRETQYF. The CDR3 coding sequence is TGTGCCAGCAGCCAAATGGGACAGGGACTGAGAGAGACCCAGTACTTC.

The chain joins TRBV7-9 to TRBJ2-4; 8 bases align to TRBD2. The DNA end is more similar to TRBJ2-7, so the J call may be wrong. The length of the CDR3 is 15 residues. CDR1 SEHNR and CDR2 FQNEAQ come from the germline V gene (reference sequence). The CDR3, as DNA: TGTGCCAGCAGCTTAGGTGTCGGGAGGGCTGACGAGCAGTACTTC. This sequence encodes CASSLGVGRADEQYF.

As regards this clonotype: A clone one base away is much larger, so this may be a read error. The CDR3 DNA reads TGCGCCAGCTCCCCAAAACAAGAGACCCAGTGCTTC. Protein: CASSPKQETQCF. V and J are TRBV5-1 and TRBJ2-5, with D unclear. In germline, CDR1 is SGHRS, CDR2 YFSETQ. The CDR3 sequence is 12 residues long. Full variable domain (rest looked up from reference TRBV5-1 and TRBJ2-5): KAGVTQTPRYLIKTRGQQVTLSCSPISGHRSVSWYQQTPGQGLQFLFEYFSETQRNKGNFPGRFSGRQFSNSRSEMNVSTLELGDSALYLCASSPKQETQCFGPGTRLLVL.

A few counts support this clonotype. The V call is TRBV20-1, the J call TRBJ1-1; TRBD1 matches at 10 bases. With V trimmed by 6 bases and J by 1 base, 11 bases remained unmatched. This CDR3 has 16 amino acids. From germline, CDR1 is DFQATT and CDR2 SNEGSKA (reference sequence). CDR3: CSAASPGQGWNTEAFF. The CDR3 nucleotides read TGCAGTGCGGCCTCCCCGGGACAGGGGTGGAACACTGAAGCTTTCTTT.

Comment on this clonotype: A much larger clone lies one base from this, so it may be a read error. The J gene is TRBJ2-1, the V gene TRBV20-1; D remains unclear. The CDR3 consists of 16 residues. Germline CDR1 DFQATT, CDR2 SNEGSKA (reference sequence). V lost 5 bases and J lost 9, with 26 bases in between. CDR3 protein: CSAPRWSSRPAREQFF. In nucleotides, the CDR3 is TGCAGTGCTCCCAGGTGGAGTAGCCGGCCGGCGCGTGAGCAGTTCTTC.

Note on this clonotype: A clone one base away is much larger, so this may be a read error. The V and J genes are TRBV18 and TRBJ2-1; 10 bases are shared with TRBD2. J lost 9 bases, V lost 3 bases, and 8 bases had no gene match. Germline V lookup: CDR1 KGHSH, CDR2 LQKENI. CDR3 size: 15 residues. The DNA of the CDR3 is TGTGCCAGCTCACCTCTAGCGGGAGTCCAGGGTGAGCAGTTCTTC. Its translation is CASSPLAGVQGEQFF.

This CDR3 is CASSDRGDPKYNEQFF. The CDR3 DNA reads as TGTGCCAGCAGCGACCGTGGGGACCCAAAATACAATGAGCAGTTCTTC. The rearrangement uses TRBV25-1 and TRBJ2-1; tentatively, D is TRBD1 or TRBD2 (5 bases each). Germline CDR1 and CDR2: MGHDK and SYGVNS. This CDR3 contains 16 residues. V was cut by 6 bases and J by 4 bases, with 19 bases left in between.

This clonotype was counted ten times or more. V usage is TRBV2 and J usage is TRBJ2-1; the match to TRBD1 covers 10 bases. V lost 9 bases, J lost 9 bases, and 5 bases stayed unmatched. The CDR3 has 12 amino acids. CDR1 and CDR2 (germline): SNHLY, FYNNEI. The CDR3 DNA reads as TGTGCCAGTGGGGACAGGGGAGGTGAGCAGTTCTTC. Translated, it gives CASGDRGGEQFF.

In this sample, this clonotype turned up once. The rearrangement uses TRBV28 and TRBJ2-5; D possibly corresponds to TRBD1 (7 bases). The germline V gene has CDR1 MDHEN and CDR2 SYDVKM. V was shortened by 5 bases and J by 4 bases, with 14 bases between the two germline ends. CDR3 length: 14 amino acids. The CDR3 DNA sequence: TGTGCCAGCAGTCACAGGGGAGGTTCAGAGACCCAGTACTTC. Amino acid sequence: CASSHRGGSETQYF.

A word on this clonotype: Given a much more abundant clone one base away, this may be a read error. The chain has TRBV27 and TRBJ2-7; D may be TRBD1 (6 bases). Germline CDR1 and CDR2: MNHEY and SMNVEV (reference sequence). The CDR3 totals 14 residues. Between the trimmed V and J ends, which lost 5 bases and 7 bases, there was a span of 18 bases. CDR3 sequence: CASSVTPTGLEQYF. CDR3 nucleotide sequence: TGTGCCAGCAGTGTAACCCCCACAGGGCTAGAGCAGTACTTC.

The J gene is TRBJ2-1, the V gene TRBV9; perhaps TRBD2 as D (7 bases). Trimming took off 4 bases at V and 8 bases at J, with 16 bases between the two ends. Germline V CDR1 and CDR2: SGDLS, YYNGEE. The CDR3 length is 14 residues. The CDR3 here is CASSKRGGRHEQFF. Here the CDR3 DNA reads TGTGCCAGCAGCAAGAGGGGGGGGCGGCATGAGCAGTTCTTC.

This clonotype has only a few counts. V and J are TRBV11-2 and TRBJ2-2, with D hard to call. V was cut by 0 bases and J by 4 bases, with 6 bases left in between. The CDR3 is 14 residues long. Per the germline V gene, CDR1 is SGHAT and CDR2 is FQNNGV. The CDR3 is CASSLEYTTGELFF. CDR3 in DNA: TGTGCCAGCAGCTTAGAGTACACCACCGGGGAGCTGTTTTTT.

J is TRBJ1-5 and V is TRBV19; TRBD1 matches at 8 bases. The CDR3 is made up of 12 amino acids. Germline-derived CDR1 and CDR2 are LNHDA and SQIVND (reference sequence). V dropped 10 bases and J dropped 6; count of bases not matched to a gene: 5. The CDR3 reads CATTGGGQPQHF. The CDR3 bases are TGTGCCACAACAGGGGGAGGTCAGCCCCAGCATTTT.

Points on this clonotype: A much more abundant neighbour one base away suggests this may be a read error. CDR3 in DNA: TGTGCCAGCAGCCCACTGACTAGTAACGAGGAGTACTTC. Translated: CASSPLTSNEEYF. This chain links TRBV7-2 with TRBJ2-7; D may be TRBD2 (6 bases). The CDR3 runs 13 residues. Per germline, CDR1 SGHTA and CDR2 FQGNSA.